The present T cell receptor beta chain was sequenced within a study of blood T cell repertoires in COVID-19. At the level of the study: Samples of COVID-19 (acute and convalescent) were obtained from the United States, Italy and Spain. PBMCs, B-cell-depleted T cells, or T cells provided the cDNA or gDNA that made up the material.

Original analysis: Reference gene primer amplification gave nucleated cell count estimates. Using immunoSEQ multiplex PCR, the repertoire was profiled, and TCRdb retains in-frame clones only, with some absent. V and J calls and clone size are as listed in that table; D and trimming were resolved from the DNA. The sample records approximately 100,000 clones, 85% being singletons. CDR3 length: 14 amino acids. The germline V gene has CDR1 GTSNPN and CDR2 SVGIG (reference sequence). The V gene end was trimmed by 8 bases and the J gene end by 7 bases; junction bases not matched to a gene: 9. This rearrangement joins TRBV30 to TRBJ1-6; 9 bases fit TRBD1. The TCR comes from a woman aged 70-85 years with active or convalescent COVID-19. The sequenced sample was peripheral blood. CDR3 protein: CARRTGQGNSPLHF. As DNA, the CDR3 is TGTGCCCGAAGGACGGGACAGGGAAATTCACCCCTCCACTTT.